A single sample is the source of the 17 T cell receptor beta chains below, sequenced in a study of T cells in Graves' hyperthyroidism and ophthalmopathy. RNA transcripts yielded amplified TCR beta CDR3 regions. Using the HTBI primer set, a first-round RT-PCR was run on the TCR CDR3. Via MiXCR, TCRdb re-called the multiplex PCR reads, giving one row per CDR3 protein. The table shows a few hundred thousand distinct CDR3 sequences, with less than 15% occurring only once. Sample: blood. The receptors were sampled from a woman younger than 30 with Graves' hyperthyroidism.

This chain links TRBV29-1 with TRBJ2-7; D is tentatively TRBD1 or TRBD2 (5 bases each). The CDR3 has 11 amino acids. Trimming removed 8 bases at V and 3 bases at J, with 11 bases between. The germline V gene has CDR1 SQVTM and CDR2 ANQGSEA. As DNA, the CDR3 is TGCAGCCTCCGGGACGGCTACGAGCAGTACTTC. It codes for CSLRDGYEQYF.

For this clonotype: One base away lies a much larger clone, so this may be a sequencing read error. V usage is TRBV20-1 and J usage is TRBJ1-5, with D perhaps matching TRBD1 (6 bases). Germline assignment: CDR1 DFQATT and CDR2 SNEGSKA (reference sequence). The CDR3 is 14 residues long. V lost 3 bases and J 4 bases, leaving 13 bases between the germline ends. The CDR3 loop reads CSARSRDINQPQHF. Written as DNA, the CDR3 is TGCAGTGCTAGGTCCAGGGACATTAATCAGCCCCAGCATTTT.

This clonotype was seen many times. The gene calls are TRBV20-1 and TRBJ2-1, with 13 bases that match TRBD2. In germline, CDR1 is DFQATT, CDR2 SNEGSKA (reference sequence). The CDR3 loop spans 18 amino acids. V was pared by 5 bases and J by 5 bases, with 15 bases of the junction left unmatched. The chain's CDR3 is CSASGLAGAPGNDNEQFF. The CDR3 DNA reads as TGCAGTGCTTCAGGACTAGCGGGAGCCCCAGGCAATGACAATGAGCAGTTCTTC.

This clonotype was seen ten or more times. CDR3: CASSSGTGDNSPLHF. DNA for the CDR3: TGTGCCAGCAGCTCAGGGACAGGCGATAATTCACCCCTCCACTTT. The gene calls are TRBV11-2 and TRBJ1-6, with 8 bases lining up with TRBD1. The CDR3 loop spans 15 amino acids. Germline trimming cut 4 bases from V and 5 bases from J; bases unmatched to any gene: 4. Per the germline V gene, CDR1 is SGHAT and CDR2 is FQNNGV.

This clonotype was picked up a small number of times. The chain couples TRBV18 to TRBJ1-1, with D possibly being TRBD1 (6 bases). Germline V lookup: CDR1 KGHSH, CDR2 LQKENI. The CDR3 consists of 16 residues. V shed 2 bases and J shed 4 bases, with 17 bases lying between them. The CDR3 reads CASSPGDRRYSTEAFF. The CDR3 DNA is TGTGCCAGCTCACCAGGAGACAGGCGGTACAGCACTGAAGCTTTCTTT.

The table lists this clonotype with many counts. The chain links TRBV5-5 to TRBJ2-1; 10 positions agree with TRBD2. V was pared by 7 bases and J by 5 bases, with 9 bases of the junction left unmatched. The germline V gene has CDR1 SGHKS and CDR2 YYEKEE (reference sequence). This CDR3 region has 15 residues. The CDR3 DNA reads TGTGCCAGCGCTCAGAGGACTAGCGGAGACAATGAGCAGTTCTTC. Amino acid sequence: CASAQRTSGDNEQFF.

The chain recombines TRBV2 with TRBJ2-1, with D unresolved. The germline CDR1 and CDR2 sequences are SNHLY and FYNNEI. V was pared by 4 bases and J by 10 bases, with 5 bases between. The CDR3 sequence is 10 residues long. Here the CDR3 DNA reads TGTGCCAGCAGTGTGGGAGAGCAGTTCTTC. It codes for CASSVGEQFF. The entire variable domain, with the rest obtained from reference TRBV2 and TRBJ2-1, is as follows: EPEVTQTPSHQVTQMGQEVILRCVPISNHLYFYWYRQILGQKVEFLVSFYNNEISEKSEIFDDQFSVERPDGSNFTLKIRSTKLEDSAMYFCASSVGEQFFGPGTRLTVL.

This clonotype was recorded many times. The chain carries TRBV6-1 and TRBJ1-2; D uncertain. The V end was cut by 7 bases, the J end by 6 bases, with 15 bases between. Germline-derived CDR1 and CDR2 are MNHNS and SASEGT. This CDR3 contains 13 residues. Here the CDR3 reads CASKAASRHGYTF. The CDR3 DNA reads as TGTGCCAGCAAGGCGGCTTCGAGACATGGCTACACCTTC.

The chain carries TRBV12-3 or TRBV12-4 and TRBJ2-7; 9 bases fit TRBD2. The V and J ends lost 3 bases and 6 bases, in that order; junction bases with no gene match: 9. The CDR3 covers 15 residues. The CDR3, as DNA: TGTGCCAGCAGTTTGGTAATAGCGGGAGTCCCCGAGCAGTACTTC. Translated, it gives CASSLVIAGVPEQYF.

This clonotype was seen a few times. A much more abundant neighbour one base away suggests this may be a read error. The chain recombines TRBV30 with TRBJ2-3; the D is unclear. The CDR3 length is 12 residues. The V end was cut by 4 bases, the J end by 4 bases, with 9 bases between. Germline V gene lookup returns CDR1 GTSNPN and CDR2 SVGIG (reference sequence). CDR3 DNA: TGTGCCTGGAAGACCTGGGCAGATACGCAGTATTTT. Translated: CAWKTWADTQYF.

This clonotype showed up many times. V usage is TRBV11-2 and J usage is TRBJ2-2; no clear D gene. The CDR3 is 12 amino acids. Germline loops: CDR1 SGHAT, CDR2 FQNNGV. V lost 3 bases and J lost 6, with 5 bases in between. CDR3 residues: CASSFISGELFF. CDR3 in DNA: TGTGCCAGCAGCTTTATTTCCGGGGAGCTGTTTTTT.

The CDR3 bases are TGCGCCAGCAGCCCGAGAGGGAGTTTCGGGGAGCTGTTTTTT. Translating gives CASSPRGSFGELFF. The chain recombines TRBV5-1 with TRBJ2-2, with TRBD2 as a possible D gene (5 bases). Germline assignment: CDR1 SGHRS and CDR2 YFSETQ. This CDR3 comprises 14 residues. V lost 4 bases and J 7 bases, leaving 14 bases between the germline ends.

This clonotype has ten or more counts. J is TRBJ2-4 and V is TRBV28; 7 nucleotides align to TRBD2. With V trimmed by 5 bases and J by 6 bases, 4 bases remained unmatched. Germline CDR1 is MDHEN and CDR2 is SYDVKM. The CDR3 is 13 residues long. The CDR3 protein is CASSVGGRNIQYF. DNA of the CDR3: TGTGCCAGCAGTGTGGGGGGGAGAAACATTCAGTACTTC.

This clonotype occurred many times. The genes are TRBV2 and TRBJ2-7; no firm D call. Germline assignment: CDR1 SNHLY and CDR2 FYNNEI. This CDR3 is 13 amino acids long. V was shortened by 0 bases and J by 3 bases, with 6 bases between the two germline ends. CDR3 residues: CASSEAGFYEQYF. CDR3 nucleotides: TGTGCCAGCAGTGAAGCAGGGTTCTACGAGCAGTACTTC.

This clonotype was seen ten or more times. V usage is TRBV12-3 or TRBV12-4 and J usage is TRBJ1-1; weak D call: TRBD1 (5 bases). The V and J ends lost 1 base and 7 bases respectively, with 7 bases between them. The CDR3 consists of 12 residues. The CDR3 bases are TGTGCCAGCAGTTTAGGGGGGTTTGAAGCTTTCTTT. Translating it yields CASSLGGFEAFF.

This clonotype appeared many times. The chain couples TRBV20-1 to TRBJ1-1; D gene uncertain. The germline V and J ends were trimmed by 1 base and 1 base, with 4 bases remaining between them. The CDR3 contains 12 residues. Looked up from germline, CDR1 is DFQATT and CDR2 is SNEGSKA (reference sequence). The CDR3 nucleotides read TGCAGTGCTAGAGTCCAGAACACTGAAGCTTTCTTT. It encodes CSARVQNTEAFF.

This clonotype was counted at least ten times. Relative to the germline gene, one junction end is altered; a read error may explain this. This chain uses TRBV7-3 with TRBJ1-2, with 7 nucleotides matching TRBD1. Per germline, CDR1 SGHTA and CDR2 FQGTGA. The CDR3 totals 15 residues. In DNA form, the CDR3 reads TGTGCCAGCAGCTTGAACAGGGGCGATCGCGATGGTTACACCTTC. This sequence encodes CASSLNRGDRDGYTF.